This TCR beta chain was found in a study of technical replicates of blood from several donors. Per the germline V gene, CDR1 is SGHNT and CDR2 is YENEEA. This CDR3 spans 19 amino acids. Trimming at V came to 5 bases and at J to 0 bases, leaving 12 bases not matched to a gene. Sequencing was performed with immunoSEQ multiplex PCR; in TCRdb, only in-frame clones are kept and a portion is missing. The sample has about 80,000 clones, around 90% seen once; the top ten hold about 0.4%. The gene calls are TRBV11-3 and TRBJ2-1; 11 nucleotides agree with TRBD1. The clonotype originates from a human donor in good health. Sequences were obtained from T cells isolated from PBMCs. The CDR3 is CASSPRTGGILNSYNEQFF. DNA for the CDR3: TGTGCCAGCAGCCCGAGGACAGGGGGCATACTAAACTCCTACAATGAGCAGTTCTTC.